The 2 T cell receptor beta chains in this list originate from one sample, sequenced in a study of shared clonotypes between healthy human individuals. TCRdb's copy holds only in-frame clones and misses some; the assay was immunoSEQ multiplex PCR. The sample records approximately 2,200,000 clones, 93% being singletons. It was CD45RO-negative cells, positively selected for CCR7, that made up naive CD8 cells, with terminally differentiated effector memory CD45RA+ cells excluded. The specimen was naive CD8+ T cells from PBMCs. The receptors here all came from a man aged 18 to 30 in good health. Some clones in this sample may be carry-over from other donors' samples.

This chain connects TRBV5-6 to TRBJ1-4; no clear D. This CDR3 contains 15 residues. The ends were cut back, 3 bases at V and 0 bases at J, with 9 bases in the middle. Germline V gene data show CDR1 as SGHDT and CDR2 as YYEEEE. Here the CDR3 reads CASSSWEATNEKLFF. The CDR3 DNA reads as TGTGCCAGCAGCTCTTGGGAGGCAACTAATGAAAAACTGTTTTTT. Complete variable domain (other parts from reference TRBV5-6 and TRBJ1-4): DAGVTQSPTHLIKTRGQQVTLRCSPKSGHDTVSWYQQALGQGPQFIFQYYEEEERQRGNFPDRFSGHQFPNYSSELNVNALLLGDSALYLCASSSWEATNEKLFFGSGTQLSVL.

CDR3 DNA sequence: TGCAGCGTTGAAGATTGGGGACAGGGTGGCAGGGAGCTGTTTTTT. It specifies CSVEDWGQGGRELFF. This chain connects TRBV29-1 to TRBJ2-2; 9 bases are shared with TRBD1. V lost 0 bases, J lost 9 bases, and 8 bases stayed unmatched. This CDR3 comprises 15 residues. CDR1 SQVTM and CDR2 ANQGSEA come from the germline V gene.